The sequence of this TCR beta chain was determined in a study of blood T cell repertoires in COVID-19. Study-level information: The United States, Italy and Spain were the sources of the acute and convalescent COVID-19 samples. PBMCs, B-cell-depleted T cells, or T cells were the source of the cDNA or gDNA that made up the material.

Original analysis: The authors estimated nucleated cell counts from reference gene primer amplification. Sequencing used immunoSEQ multiplex PCR; TCRdb keeps in-frame clones, though not all of them. The DNA gave D and trimming, while V, J and clone size come from that table. Here the sample spans about 350,000 clones, roughly 89% being singletons. Sequenced input: peripheral blood. This receptor was obtained from a woman between 18 and 30 years old who had recovered from COVID-19.

DNA for the CDR3: TGTGCCAGCAGCGTAGCTACGGGGTCCCTTCGTACCGGGGAGCTGTTTTTT. It specifies CASSVATGSLRTGELFF. This sequence joins TRBV9 and TRBJ2-2; D possibly corresponds to TRBD2 (5 bases). The CDR3 extends over 17 amino acids. CDR1 and CDR2 (germline): SGDLS, YYNGEE. V shed 0 bases and J shed 5 bases, with 17 bases lying between them.